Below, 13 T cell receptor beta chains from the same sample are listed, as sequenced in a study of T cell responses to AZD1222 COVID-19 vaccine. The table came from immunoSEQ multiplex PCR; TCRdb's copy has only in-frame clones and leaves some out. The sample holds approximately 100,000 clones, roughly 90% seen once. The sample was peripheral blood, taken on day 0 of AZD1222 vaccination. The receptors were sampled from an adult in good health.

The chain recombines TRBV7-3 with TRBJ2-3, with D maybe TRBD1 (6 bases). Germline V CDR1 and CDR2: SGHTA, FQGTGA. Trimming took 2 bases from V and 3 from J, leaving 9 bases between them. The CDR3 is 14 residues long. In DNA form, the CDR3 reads TGTGCCAGCAGCTTAGGGGGCCCTACAGATACGCAGTATTTT. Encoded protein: CASSLGGPTDTQYF.

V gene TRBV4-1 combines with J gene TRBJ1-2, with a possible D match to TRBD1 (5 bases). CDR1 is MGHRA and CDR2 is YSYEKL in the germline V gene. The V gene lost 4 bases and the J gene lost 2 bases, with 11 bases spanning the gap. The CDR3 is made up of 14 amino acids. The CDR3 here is CASSRTTENYGYTF. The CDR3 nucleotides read TGCGCCAGCAGCCGCACGACAGAGAACTATGGCTACACCTTC.

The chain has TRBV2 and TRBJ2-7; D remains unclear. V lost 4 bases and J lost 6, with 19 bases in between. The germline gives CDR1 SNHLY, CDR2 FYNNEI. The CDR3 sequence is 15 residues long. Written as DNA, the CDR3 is TGTGCCAGCAGTGTAAGGGATGCTGTCACCGCCGAGCAGTACTTC. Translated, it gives CASSVRDAVTAEQYF.

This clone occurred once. The CDR3 spells CASSLYPGGRTVTEAFF. In nucleotides, the CDR3 is TGTGCCAGCAGTTTATACCCCGGGGGGAGGACGGTCACTGAAGCTTTCTTT. The chain employs TRBV28 and TRBJ1-1; weak D call: TRBD1 (5 bases). This CDR3 is 17 amino acids long. Per the germline V gene, CDR1 is MDHEN and CDR2 is SYDVKM. Trimming removed 1 base at V and 4 bases at J, with 19 bases between.

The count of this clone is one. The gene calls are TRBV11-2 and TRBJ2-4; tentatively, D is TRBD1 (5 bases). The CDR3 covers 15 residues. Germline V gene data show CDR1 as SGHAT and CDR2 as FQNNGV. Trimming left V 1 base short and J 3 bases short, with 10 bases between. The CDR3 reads CASSLAPGLKNIQYF. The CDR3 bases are TGTGCCAGCAGCTTAGCTCCAGGGCTCAAAAACATTCAGTACTTC. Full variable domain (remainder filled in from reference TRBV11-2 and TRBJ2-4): EAGVAQSPRYKIIEKRQSVAFWCNPISGHATLYWYQQILGQGPKLLIQFQNNGVVDDSQLPKDRFSAERLKGVDSTLKIQPAKLEDSAVYLCASSLAPGLKNIQYFGAGTRLSVL.

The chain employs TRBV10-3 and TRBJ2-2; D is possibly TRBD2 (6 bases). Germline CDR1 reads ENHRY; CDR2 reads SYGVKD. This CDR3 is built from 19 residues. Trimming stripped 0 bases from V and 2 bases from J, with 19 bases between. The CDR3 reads CAISESIAVILDNTGELFF. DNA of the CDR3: TGTGCCATCAGTGAGTCGATAGCGGTGATTCTCGATAACACCGGGGAGCTGTTTTTT.

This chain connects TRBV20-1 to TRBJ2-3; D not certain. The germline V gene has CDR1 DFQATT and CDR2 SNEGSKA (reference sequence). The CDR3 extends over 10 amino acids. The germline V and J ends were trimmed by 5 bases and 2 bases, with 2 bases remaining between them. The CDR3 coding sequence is TGCAGTGCTCCCACAGATACGCAGTATTTT. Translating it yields CSAPTDTQYF.

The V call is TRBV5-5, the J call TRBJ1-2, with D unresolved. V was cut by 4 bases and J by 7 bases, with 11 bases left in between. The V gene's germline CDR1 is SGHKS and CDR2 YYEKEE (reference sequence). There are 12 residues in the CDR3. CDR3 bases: TGTGCCAGCAGCCCCGGCCAGTTTGGCTACACCTTC. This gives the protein CASSPGQFGYTF.

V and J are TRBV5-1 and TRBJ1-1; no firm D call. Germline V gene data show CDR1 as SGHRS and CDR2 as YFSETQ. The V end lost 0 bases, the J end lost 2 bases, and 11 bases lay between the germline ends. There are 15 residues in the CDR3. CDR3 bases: TGCGCCAGCAGCTTGGGGACTGGTCAAAACACTGAAGCTTTCTTT. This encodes CASSLGTGQNTEAFF.

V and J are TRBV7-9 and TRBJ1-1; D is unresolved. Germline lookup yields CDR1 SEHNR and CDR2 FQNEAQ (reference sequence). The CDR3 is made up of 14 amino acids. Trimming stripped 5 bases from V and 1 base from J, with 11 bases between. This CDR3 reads CASSPEGRNTEAFF. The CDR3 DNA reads TGTGCCAGCAGCCCCGAGGGCAGGAACACTGAAGCTTTCTTT.

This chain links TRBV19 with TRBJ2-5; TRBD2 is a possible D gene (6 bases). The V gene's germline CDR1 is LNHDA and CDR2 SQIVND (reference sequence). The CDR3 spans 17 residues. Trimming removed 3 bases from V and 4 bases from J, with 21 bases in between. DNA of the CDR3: TGTGCCAGTAGTATGTTCGTGCGGGACCCCGGGGCAGAGACCCAGTACTTC. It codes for CASSMFVRDPGAETQYF.

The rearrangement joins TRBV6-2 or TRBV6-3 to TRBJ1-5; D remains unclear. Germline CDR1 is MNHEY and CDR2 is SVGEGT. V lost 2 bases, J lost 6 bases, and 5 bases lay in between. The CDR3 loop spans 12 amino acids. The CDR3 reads CASSYPLQPQHF. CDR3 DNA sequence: TGTGCCAGCAGTTACCCACTTCAGCCCCAGCATTTT.

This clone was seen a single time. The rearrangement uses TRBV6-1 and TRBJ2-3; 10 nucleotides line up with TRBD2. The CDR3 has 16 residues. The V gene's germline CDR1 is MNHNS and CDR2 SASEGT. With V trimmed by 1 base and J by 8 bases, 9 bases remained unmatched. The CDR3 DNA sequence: TGTGCCAGCAGTGAAGTCGGTTTGCTAGCGGGGGTTACGCAGTATTTT. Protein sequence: CASSEVGLLAGVTQYF.